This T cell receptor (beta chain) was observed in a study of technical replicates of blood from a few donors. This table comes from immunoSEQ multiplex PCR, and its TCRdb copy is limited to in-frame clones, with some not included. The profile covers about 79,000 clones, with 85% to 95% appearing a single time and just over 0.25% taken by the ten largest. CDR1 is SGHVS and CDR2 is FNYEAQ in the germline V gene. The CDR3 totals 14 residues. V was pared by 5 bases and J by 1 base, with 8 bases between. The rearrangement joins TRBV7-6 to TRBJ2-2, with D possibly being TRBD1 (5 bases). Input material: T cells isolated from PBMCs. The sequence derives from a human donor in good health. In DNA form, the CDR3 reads TGTGCCAGCAGCCGCGACAGGAACACCGGGGAGCTGTTTTTT. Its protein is CASSRDRNTGELFF.